A single sample gave rise to the 25 T cell receptor beta chains below, sequenced in a study of shared clonotypes between healthy human individuals (TCRdb year 2020). The library was produced with the immunoSEQ multiplex PCR assay. As stored in TCRdb, this immuneACCESS dataset retains in-frame rearrangements with V and J assigned. A fraction of the clones does not appear; measured against another copy, unresolved V genes explain less than half of the discrepancy, and the remainder lacks a known reason. The sample contains about 1,500,000 clones, around 95% of them found a single time. The ten largest make up roughly 1.2% of the sample. The sequencing input was naive CD4+ T cells sorted from blood. The cell subset or site label for this specimen denotes: CD45RA+ positively selected. These receptors originate from a man aged 25-45 years in good health.

In nucleotides, the CDR3 is TGTGCCAGCACCCTGTTTAGCCAGGGAAATCAGCCCCAGCATTTT. Amino acids: CASTLFSQGNQPQHF. The rearrangement joins TRBV5-5 to TRBJ1-5; D may be TRBD1 (5 bases). Germline loops: CDR1 SGHKS, CDR2 YYEKEE (reference sequence). The V end was cut by 6 bases, the J end by 4 bases, with 17 bases between. The CDR3 totals 15 residues.

The CDR3 sequence: CASSLQRGTEAFF. The CDR3 bases are TGTGCCAGCAGCTTACAAAGGGGGACTGAAGCTTTCTTT. The chain employs TRBV11-2 and TRBJ1-1, with a possible D match to TRBD1 (6 bases). The V end lost 2 bases, the J end lost 5 bases, and 9 bases lay between the germline ends. CDR3 size: 13 residues. Germline CDR1 reads SGHAT; CDR2 reads FQNNGV.

This chain connects TRBV2 to TRBJ2-1; the match to TRBD1 covers 9 bases. The CDR3 is made up of 14 amino acids. J gave up 4 bases and V 6 bases, and 4 bases lay outside the gene matches. Germline CDR1 and CDR2: SNHLY and FYNNEI. In nucleotides, the CDR3 is TGTGCCAGCAGAGGGGACAGGGTTTACAATGAGCAGTTCTTC. Translation: CASRGDRVYNEQFF.

This rearrangement joins TRBV4-2 to TRBJ2-7, with 7 bases aligning to TRBD2. The CDR3 length is 14 residues. Germline V lookup: CDR1 LGHNA, CDR2 YNFKEQ. The ends lost 5 bases at V and 2 bases at J; junction bases unmatched: 6. The CDR3 coding sequence is TGTGCCAGCAGCTTCCCAGGGACTACCTACGAGCAGTACTTC. This translates into CASSFPGTTYEQYF.

This chain connects TRBV18 to TRBJ1-1; 7 bases agree with TRBD1. V lost 4 bases to trimming and J lost 2 bases; unmatched junction nucleotides: 1. Germline loops: CDR1 KGHSH, CDR2 LQKENI. The CDR3 has 13 residues. The CDR3 DNA reads as TGTGCCAGCTCACGGGACAGTAACACTGAAGCTTTCTTT. Its translation is CASSRDSNTEAFF.

The gene calls are TRBV5-1 and TRBJ2-7, with 9 positions matching TRBD2. CDR3 length equals 15 residues. Trimming took 0 bases from V and 4 from J; bases not matched to a gene: 5. Per the germline V gene, CDR1 is SGHRS and CDR2 is YFSETQ. The CDR3 DNA follows: TGCGCCAGCAGCTTGGTTAGCGGGAGCTATTACGAGCAGTACTTC. Its translation is CASSLVSGSYYEQYF.

The J gene is TRBJ2-2, the V gene TRBV20-1; D is ambiguous. Trimming cost V 7 bases and J 10 bases, with 13 bases left between them. Germline CDR1 is DFQATT and CDR2 is SNEGSKA (reference sequence). This CDR3 has 11 amino acids. CDR3 region: CSVGRPEELFF. CDR3 DNA: TGCAGTGTAGGACGACCGGAGGAGCTGTTTTTT.

In nucleotides, the CDR3 is TGTGCCAGCAGCTTAGAGATCGGCGCCGGTGAGCAGTTCTTC. Its translation: CASSLEIGAGEQFF. The chain employs TRBV11-3 and TRBJ2-1; the D is unclear. V lost 0 bases, J lost 9 bases, and 12 bases lay in between. This CDR3 region has 14 residues. Germline V gene sequence: CDR1 SGHNT, CDR2 YENEEA.

The chain has TRBV18 and TRBJ2-5, with 7 bases identical to TRBD1. The length of the CDR3 is 16 residues. The V and J ends lost 6 bases and 2 bases, in that order; junction bases with no gene match: 12. The germline gives CDR1 KGHSH, CDR2 LQKENI. In DNA, the CDR3 is TGTGCCAGCTCGCAACCACTCCTCAGGGGGCAAGAGACCCAGTACTTC. Translated, it gives CASSQPLLRGQETQYF. Full variable domain (rest looked up from reference TRBV18 and TRBJ2-5): NAGVMQNPRHLVRRRGQEARLRCSPMKGHSHVYWYRQLPEEGLKFMVYLQKENIIDESGMPKERFSAEFPKEGPSILRIQQVVRGDSAAYFCASSQPLLRGQETQYFGPGTRLLVL.

The V call is TRBV18, the J call TRBJ2-7, with TRBD2 identical over 16 bases. Germline V gives CDR1 KGHSH, CDR2 LQKENI. The CDR3 length is 17 residues. V lost 1 base and J lost 6; bases outside the gene matches: 6. As DNA, the CDR3 is TGTGCCAGCTCACCACAGCCGGGACTAGCGGGAGGGGGCGAGCAGTACTTC. Amino acids: CASSPQPGLAGGGEQYF.

The CDR3 is CASSQVQRDTDTQYF. The CDR3 nucleotides read TGCGCCAGCAGCCAAGTTCAGCGGGACACAGATACGCAGTATTTT. The chain has TRBV4-1 and TRBJ2-3, with 7 bases matching TRBD2. The germline gives CDR1 MGHRA, CDR2 YSYEKL. Trimming at V came to 1 base and at J to 2 bases, leaving 3 bases not matched to a gene. The CDR3 loop spans 15 amino acids.

V gene TRBV30 combines with J gene TRBJ1-2; the D gene is possibly TRBD1 (6 bases). This CDR3 contains 10 residues. Trimming pared 2 bases from V and 14 bases from J, leaving 12 bases between. The germline V gene has CDR1 GTSNPN and CDR2 SVGIG (reference sequence). The CDR3 sequence is CAWSPGEGTF. The CDR3 DNA reads TGTGCCTGGAGTCCAGGGGAGGGAACCTTC. The whole variable domain, remainder taken from reference TRBV30 and TRBJ1-2, is SQTIHQWPATLVQPVGSPLSLECTVEGTSNPNLYWYRQAAGRGLQLLFYSVGIGQISSEVPQNLSASRPQDRQFILSSKKLLLSDSGFYLCAWSPGEGTFGSGTRLTVV.

The gene calls are TRBV21-1 and TRBJ2-1; the D call TRBD1 from the table was never checked on the DNA. TRBV21-1 has pseudogene status. The CDR3 sequence is 12 residues long. The chain's CDR3 is CASSDRDRPPVF. Here the CDR3 DNA reads TGTGCCAGCAGCGACCGGGACAGGCCTCCGGTCTTC.

The chain joins TRBV7-2 to TRBJ1-2; no clear D. Trimming pared 3 bases from V and 4 bases from J, leaving 12 bases between. The CDR3 extends over 14 amino acids. From germline, CDR1 is SGHTA and CDR2 FQGNSA. CDR3 sequence (DNA): TGTGCCAGCAGCTTTTCTGGACGGTCCTATGGCTACACCTTC. It yields the protein CASSFSGRSYGYTF.

V gene TRBV5-1 combines with J gene TRBJ1-2; TRBD1 matches 10 bases. The CDR3 extends over 15 amino acids. V was clipped by 0 bases and J by 4 bases; unmatched bases: 3. Germline-derived CDR1 and CDR2 are SGHRS and YFSETQ. The CDR3 coding sequence is TGCGCCAGCAGCTTGGGGGACAGGGGTGGCTATGGCTACACCTTC. It translates to CASSLGDRGGYGYTF. Using reference TRBV5-1 and TRBJ1-2 for the parts outside the CDR3, the full variable domain is KAGVTQTPRYLIKTRGQQVTLSCSPISGHRSVSWYQQTPGQGLQFLFEYFSETQRNKGNFPGRFSGRQFSNSRSEMNVSTLELGDSALYLCASSLGDRGGYGYTFGSGTRLTVV.

The chain couples TRBV7-2 to TRBJ2-1, with 11 bases aligning to TRBD2. The CDR3 spans 15 residues. Per the germline V gene, CDR1 is SGHTA and CDR2 is FQGNSA. V lost 5 bases and J lost 4; bases outside the gene matches: 4. The DNA of the CDR3 is TGTGCCAGCAGCGAGGGACTAGCGGTTTACAATGAGCAGTTCTTC. Translated, it gives CASSEGLAVYNEQFF.

The chain carries TRBV13 and TRBJ2-1; 11 bases agree with TRBD2. With 3 bases clipped from V and 7 bases from J, the junction kept 11 bases outside the gene matches. Germline values: CDR1 PRHDT, CDR2 FYEKMQ (reference sequence). The CDR3 totals 17 residues. The CDR3: CASSFSILAGVYNEQFF. CDR3 nucleotides: TGTGCCAGCAGCTTCAGTATACTAGCGGGAGTTTATAATGAGCAGTTCTTC.

This sequence joins TRBV5-1 and TRBJ2-1, with 15 bases aligning to TRBD2. The CDR3 spans 18 residues. The germline V gene encodes CDR1 SGHRS and CDR2 YFSETQ. After removal of 4 bases from V and 4 bases from J, the junction contained 9 bases not matched to a gene. CDR3: CASSRRTSGRASYNEQFF. The CDR3 DNA follows: TGCGCCAGCAGCCGTCGGACTAGCGGGAGGGCGTCGTACAATGAGCAGTTCTTC.

This clone occurred once. The chain combines TRBV6-6 with TRBJ2-7; TRBD1 matches at 7 bases. V trimming: 7 bases; J trimming: 7 bases; junction bases outside the gene matches: 10. The germline CDR1 and CDR2 sequences are MNHNY and SVGAGI (reference sequence). The CDR3 is 13 amino acids. The CDR3: CASTTFTGDEQYF. CDR3 DNA: TGTGCCAGCACCACATTTACAGGGGATGAGCAGTACTTC.

The chain couples TRBV27 to TRBJ2-7; TRBD1 agrees at 10 bases. Germline CDR1 and CDR2: MNHEY and SMNVEV (reference sequence). Trimming at V came to 5 bases and at J to 6 bases, leaving 7 bases not matched to a gene. CDR3 length equals 14 residues. CDR3 amino acids: CASSRGDRGREQYF. Written as DNA, the CDR3 is TGTGCCAGCAGTCGAGGGGACAGGGGTCGCGAGCAGTACTTC.

The count of this clone is one. The V gene is TRBV2, the J gene TRBJ2-5, with a possible D match to TRBD1 (6 bases). CDR1 SNHLY and CDR2 FYNNEI come from the germline V gene. V was pared by 6 bases and J by 0 bases, with 8 bases between. The CDR3 loop spans 13 amino acids. CDR3 bases: TGTGCCAGCAGAGGACAGTACCAAGAGACCCAGTACTTC. Protein sequence: CASRGQYQETQYF.

The sample holds one count of this clone. This chain connects TRBV27 to TRBJ2-2, with 8 bases identical to TRBD1. J lost 7 bases, V lost 6 bases, and 10 bases had no gene match. This CDR3 region has 15 residues. Germline V gives CDR1 MNHEY, CDR2 SMNVEV (reference sequence). The CDR3 loop is CASSGRQGRYGELFF. For the CDR3, the DNA is TGTGCCAGCAGCGGACGACAGGGGAGATACGGGGAGCTGTTTTTT.

The rearrangement links TRBV14 to TRBJ2-1; no firm D call. Germline CDR1 reads SGHDN; CDR2 reads FVKESK. Between the trimmed V and J ends, which lost 4 bases and 4 bases, there was a span of 20 bases. The CDR3 length is 17 residues. In DNA form, the CDR3 reads TGTGCCAGCAGCCCCTGGTGGAGAGCGAACCTTTACAATGAGCAGTTCTTC. Translated: CASSPWWRANLYNEQFF.

The chain recombines TRBV5-4 with TRBJ2-5, with 9 nucleotides matching TRBD1. This CDR3 is 13 amino acids long. V was pared by 4 bases and J by 5 bases, with 3 bases of the junction left unmatched. Looked up from germline, CDR1 is SGHNT and CDR2 is YYREEE (reference sequence). Written as DNA, the CDR3 is TGTGCCAGCAGCAGACAGGGGGGGGAGACCCAGTACTTC. Encoded protein: CASSRQGGETQYF.

The chain is built from TRBV6-9 and TRBJ2-2; 9 nucleotides line up with TRBD2. CDR3 length: 19 residues. The V and J ends lost 7 bases and 6 bases, in that order; junction bases with no gene match: 21. Per the germline V gene, CDR1 is MNHGY and CDR2 is SVAAGI. The DNA for the CDR3 is TGTGCCAGCACTTTATTTAGGCGGGAGGGCCGTAATTACCCCGGGGAGCTGTTTTTT. Protein: CASTLFRREGRNYPGELFF.